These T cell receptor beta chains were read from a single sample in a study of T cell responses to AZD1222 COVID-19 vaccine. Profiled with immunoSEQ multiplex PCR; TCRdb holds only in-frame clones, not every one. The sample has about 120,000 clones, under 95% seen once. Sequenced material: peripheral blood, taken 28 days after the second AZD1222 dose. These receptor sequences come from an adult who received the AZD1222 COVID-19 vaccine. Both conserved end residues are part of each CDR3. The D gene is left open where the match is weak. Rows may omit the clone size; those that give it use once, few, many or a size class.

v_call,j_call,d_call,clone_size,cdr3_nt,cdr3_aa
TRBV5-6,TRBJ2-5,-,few,TGTGCCAGCAGCCCGTCCCCCAGGAGTTACCAAGAGACCCAGTACTTC,CASSPSPRSYQETQYF
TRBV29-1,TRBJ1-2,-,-,TGCAGCGTTGAAGATGCGGAAGATCGCTATGGCTACACCTTC,CSVEDAEDRYGYTF
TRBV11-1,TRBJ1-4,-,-,TGTGCCAGCAGCTTAAGACTGGGAGCTAATGAAAAACTGTTTTTT,CASSLRLGANEKLFF
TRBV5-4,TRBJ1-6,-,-,TGTGCCAGCAGCTTAGGGGCGCAGGGCCAGTCACCCCTCCACTTT,CASSLGAQGQSPLHF
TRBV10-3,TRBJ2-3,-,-,TGTGCCACCCAACACGACCGTTATGAGGCGGGACCCACAGATACGCAGTATTTT,CATQHDRYEAGPTDTQYF
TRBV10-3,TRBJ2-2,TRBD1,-,TGTGCCATCAGTGATCCGGGACAGGGGGCCGGGGAGCTGTTTTTT,CAISDPGQGAGELFF
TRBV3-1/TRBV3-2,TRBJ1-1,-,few,TGTGCCAGCAGCGGAAACTCTCTTGAAGCTTTCTTT,CASSGNSLEAFF
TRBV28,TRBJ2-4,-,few,TGTGCCAGCAGTTTAGGGAGGGGGGCTTTAGCCAAAAACATTCAGTACTTC,CASSLGRGALAKNIQYF
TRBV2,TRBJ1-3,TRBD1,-,TGTGCCAGCCGACAGGGCCACTCTGGAAACACCATATATTTT,CASRQGHSGNTIYF
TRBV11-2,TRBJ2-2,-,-,TGTGCCAGCAGCGCCGTCCGGGGCCCGGGGGGGGAGCTGTTTTTT,CASSAVRGPGGELFF
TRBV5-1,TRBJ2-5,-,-,TGCGCCAGCAGCCGATGGGACGGGGGTCGGGGGTCCCAGTACTTC,CASSRWDGGRGSQYF
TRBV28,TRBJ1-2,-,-,TGTGCCTCCTCTCGACAGCTATATGGCTACACCTTC,CASSRQLYGYTF
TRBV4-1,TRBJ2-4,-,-,TGCGCCAGCAGCCTAAAGGCGGCAGGGTGGGACATTCAGTACTTC,CASSLKAAGWDIQYF
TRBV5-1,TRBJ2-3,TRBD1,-,TGCGCCAGCAGCCAGACAGGGAGCACAGATACGCAGTATTTT,CASSQTGSTDTQYF
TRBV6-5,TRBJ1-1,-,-,TGTGCCAGCAGTTACTCCAACGTGGGTGAAGCTTTCTTT,CASSYSNVGEAFF
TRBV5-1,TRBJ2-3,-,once,TGCGCCAGCAGCTCGGACTGGGGTACCACAGATACGCAGTATTTT,CASSSDWGTTDTQYF
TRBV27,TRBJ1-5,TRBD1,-,TGTGCCAGCAGTTTGGGACAGGGGGCAGGGAATCAGCCCCAGCATTTT,CASSLGQGAGNQPQHF
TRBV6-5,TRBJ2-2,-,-,TGTGCCAGCAGTTACATTACAACGAACACCGGGGAGCTGTTTTTT,CASSYITTNTGELFF
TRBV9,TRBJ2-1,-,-,TGTGCCAGCAGCGTAGCCGGGGTAGGCGATGAGCAGTTCTTC,CASSVAGVGDEQFF
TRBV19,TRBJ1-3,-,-,TGTGCCAGTAGTCCACGGGACGGCCGCTCTGGAAACACCATATATTTT,CASSPRDGRSGNTIYF
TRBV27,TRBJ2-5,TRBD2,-,TGTGCCAGCAGTTTATATCTAGCGGGAGTTGAGACCCAGTACTTC,CASSLYLAGVETQYF
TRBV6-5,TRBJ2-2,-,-,TGTGCCAGCAGGGCAGGGGCGAACACCGGGGAGCTGTTTTTT,CASRAGANTGELFF
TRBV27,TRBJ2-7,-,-,TGTGCCAGCAGTTTAGAAGGGACGCTAACCTACGAGCAGTACTTC,CASSLEGTLTYEQYF
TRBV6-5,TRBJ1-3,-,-,TGTGCCAGCAGTTATATTGGGGGCGCGGGAAACACCATATATTTT,CASSYIGGAGNTIYF